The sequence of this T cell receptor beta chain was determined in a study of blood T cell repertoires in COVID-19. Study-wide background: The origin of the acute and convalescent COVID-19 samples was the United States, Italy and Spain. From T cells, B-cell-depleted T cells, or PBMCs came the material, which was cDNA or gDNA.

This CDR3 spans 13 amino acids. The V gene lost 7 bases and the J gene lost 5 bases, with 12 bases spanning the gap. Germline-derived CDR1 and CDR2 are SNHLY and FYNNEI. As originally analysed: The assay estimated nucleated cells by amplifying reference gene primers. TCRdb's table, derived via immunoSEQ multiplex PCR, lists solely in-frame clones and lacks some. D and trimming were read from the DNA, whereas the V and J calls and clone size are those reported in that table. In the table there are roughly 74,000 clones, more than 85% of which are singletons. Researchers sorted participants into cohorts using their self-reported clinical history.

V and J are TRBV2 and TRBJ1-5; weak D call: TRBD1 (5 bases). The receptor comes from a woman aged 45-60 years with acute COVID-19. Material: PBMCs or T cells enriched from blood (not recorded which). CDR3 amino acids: CASTGDSHQPQHF. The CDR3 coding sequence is TGTGCCAGCACCGGAGACAGCCATCAGCCCCAGCATTTT. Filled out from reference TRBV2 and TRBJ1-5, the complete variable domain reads EPEVTQTPSHQVTQMGQEVILRCVPISNHLYFYWYRQILGQKVEFLVSFYNNEISEKSEIFDDQFSVERPDGSNFTLKIRSTKLEDSAMYFCASTGDSHQPQHFGDGTRLSIL.